The following is a T cell receptor (delta chain) sequence with its context. A read error likely explains why the TCRdb protein, taken from a much larger clone, differs from this DNA's translation at residue 10; the protein shown is translated from the DNA. The sample is drawn from a study of gamma-delta T cells after stem cell transplantation. V trimming: 0 bases; J trimming: 2 bases; junction bases outside the gene matches: 5. Germline CDR1 GEAIGNYY, CDR2 EKD. The CDR3 is 18 amino acids. TCRdb redid clone calling on the RT-PCR reads using CATT. The profile shows around 1,600 delta-chain clones, just over 5% of them singletons.

The chain links TRDV2 to TRDJ3; 8 bases match TRDD3. This TCR came from a human donor. It is not recorded whose cells these are; they may come from a transplant donor. Source material: gamma-delta T cells. In DNA form, the CDR3 reads TGTGCCTGTGACACCGCCCTGGGGGACCCCTGGGACACCCGACAGATGTTTTTC. It is translated as CACDTALGDPWDTRQMFF.